Sequencing of this T cell receptor (beta chain) was carried out in a study of cytomegalovirus exposure and HLA in healthy donors. Study findings and constraints: According to a later analysis, donors in an Asian-associated ancestry cluster reportedly had fewer N-insertions than the roughly 720-donor mean. The classifier reportedly diagnosed cytomegalovirus status with high sensitivity and specificity. Follow-up analysis found HLA locus-dependent TCR association rates, highest for DRB1 and lowest for HLA-C.

V was pared by 0 bases and J by 6 bases, with 4 bases of the junction left unmatched. Germline CDR1 is LNHDA and CDR2 is SQIVND (reference sequence). This CDR3 spans 15 amino acids. To note about this clone: The antigen is unknown.

Both 60 Vbeta primers and 13 Jbeta primers went into the PCR. Original processing notes: There were tens of millions of unique TCR beta chains by a later count, and 8.5 million to 14 million of them were shared. The protocol was immunoSEQ multiplex PCR, while the TCRdb copy is restricted to in-frame clones and leaves out a portion. That table furnishes V, J and clone size, whereas the DNA furnished D and trimming. The data contain about 99,000 clones, about 79% of them seen just once; the ten biggest clones take up roughly 6.2%. The sequencing input was PBMCs. The chain joins TRBV19 to TRBJ1-5; 8 nucleotides line up with TRBD1. The TCR was taken from a man in his fifties or sixties in good health and CMV-seropositive. The CDR3 reads CASSIDGQGPQPQHF. The CDR3, as DNA: TGTGCCAGTAGTATAGACGGACAGGGACCTCAGCCCCAGCATTTT.